The 5 T cell receptor beta chains presented below share a single source sample, sequenced in a study of blood T cell repertoires in COVID-19. Data came from immunoSEQ multiplex PCR; TCRdb stores just in-frame clones and leaves some out. The sample consists of over 200,000 clones, around 88% of them appearing once. Sequenced: PBMCs or T cells enriched from blood (not recorded which). The source of these receptors is a woman aged 40 to 50 with acute COVID-19.

V gene TRBV7-9 combines with J gene TRBJ1-1, with 7 bases matching TRBD1. The J segment lost 1 base and the V segment lost 5 bases, leaving 10 bases of the junction unmatched. CDR3 size: 16 residues. Per germline, CDR1 SEHNR and CDR2 FQNEAQ (reference sequence). CDR3 region: CASSPLQGTGNTEAFF. The CDR3 DNA sequence: TGTGCCAGCAGCCCCTTACAGGGGACTGGGAACACTGAAGCTTTCTTT.

This chain joins TRBV2 and TRBJ1-5, with TRBD1 identical over 7 bases. V lost 6 bases to trimming and J lost 4 bases; unmatched junction nucleotides: 9. Germline CDR1 and CDR2: SNHLY and FYNNEI. This CDR3 is built from 15 residues. This chain's CDR3 is CASSTGAVANQPQHF. CDR3 in DNA: TGTGCCAGCAGCACAGGGGCAGTAGCGAATCAGCCCCAGCATTTT.

The genes are TRBV6-2 or TRBV6-3 and TRBJ2-1, with a possible D match to TRBD2 (5 bases). The CDR3 runs to 14 residues. V lost 0 bases to trimming and J lost 5 bases, with 8 bases between them. The germline CDR1 and CDR2 sequences are MNHEY and SVGEGT. The CDR3 region has the DNA TGTGCCAGCAGTTACTCGTGGCGGGACAATGAGCAGTTCTTC. Translation: CASSYSWRDNEQFF.

In its sample, this clone was seen once. The J gene is TRBJ2-2, the V gene TRBV30; 7 positions agree with TRBD2. The J segment lost 2 bases and the V segment lost 1 base, leaving 7 bases of the junction unmatched. This CDR3 has 16 residues. Germline-derived CDR1 and CDR2 are GTSNPN and SVGIG (reference sequence). As DNA, the CDR3 is TGTGCCTGGAGTGGTCGGGGCGGGAGTAACACCGGGGAGCTGTTTTTT. Protein sequence: CAWSGRGGSNTGELFF.

The chain is built from TRBV5-1 and TRBJ1-6, with D possibly TRBD1 on 5 matching bases. Germline values: CDR1 SGHRS, CDR2 YFSETQ. CDR3 length: 14 amino acids. The V end lost 4 bases, the J end lost 3 bases, and 8 bases lay between the germline ends. The CDR3 nucleotides read TGCGCCAGCAGCCCCGGACACTATAATTCACCCCTCCACTTT. Translation gives CASSPGHYNSPLHF.